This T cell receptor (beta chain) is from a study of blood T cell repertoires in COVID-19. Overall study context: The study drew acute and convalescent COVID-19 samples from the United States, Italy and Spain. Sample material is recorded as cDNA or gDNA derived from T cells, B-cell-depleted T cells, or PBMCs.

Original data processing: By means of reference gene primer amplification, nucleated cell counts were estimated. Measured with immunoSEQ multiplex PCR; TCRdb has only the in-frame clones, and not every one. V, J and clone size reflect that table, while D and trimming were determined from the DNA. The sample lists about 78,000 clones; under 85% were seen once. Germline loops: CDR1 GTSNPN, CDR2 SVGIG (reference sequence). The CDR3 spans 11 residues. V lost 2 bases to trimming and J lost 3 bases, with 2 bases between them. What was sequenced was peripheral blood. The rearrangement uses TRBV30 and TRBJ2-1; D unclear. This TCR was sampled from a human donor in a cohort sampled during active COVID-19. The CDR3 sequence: CAWSLYNEQFF. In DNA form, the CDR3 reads TGTGCCTGGAGTCTCTACAATGAGCAGTTCTTC. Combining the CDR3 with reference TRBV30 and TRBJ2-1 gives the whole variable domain SQTIHQWPATLVQPVGSPLSLECTVEGTSNPNLYWYRQAAGRGLQLLFYSVGIGQISSEVPQNLSASRPQDRQFILSSKKLLLSDSGFYLCAWSLYNEQFFGPGTRLTVL.